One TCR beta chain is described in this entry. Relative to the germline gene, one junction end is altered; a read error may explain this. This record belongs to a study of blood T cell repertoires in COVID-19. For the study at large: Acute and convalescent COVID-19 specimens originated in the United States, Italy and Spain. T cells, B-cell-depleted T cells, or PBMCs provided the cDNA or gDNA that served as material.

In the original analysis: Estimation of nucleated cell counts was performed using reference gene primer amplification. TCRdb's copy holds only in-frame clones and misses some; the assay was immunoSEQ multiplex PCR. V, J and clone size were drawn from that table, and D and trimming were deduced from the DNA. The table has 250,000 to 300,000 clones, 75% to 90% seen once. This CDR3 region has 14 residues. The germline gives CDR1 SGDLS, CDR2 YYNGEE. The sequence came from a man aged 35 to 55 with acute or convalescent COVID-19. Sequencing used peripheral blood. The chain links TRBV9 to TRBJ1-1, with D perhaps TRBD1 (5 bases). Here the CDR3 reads CASSVEGMNSEAFF. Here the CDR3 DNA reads TGTGCCAGCAGCGTAGAGGGGATGAACTCTGAAGCTTTCTTT. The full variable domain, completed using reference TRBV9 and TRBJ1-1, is DSGVTQTPKHLITATGQRVTLRCSPRSGDLSVYWYQQSLDQGLQFLIQYYNGEERAKGNILERFSAQQFPDLHSELNLSSLELGDSALYFCASSVEGMNSEAFFGQGTRLTVV.